These T cell receptor beta chains were read from a single sample in a study of blood T cell repertoires in COVID-19. Libraries were prepared by immunoSEQ multiplex PCR; TCRdb keeps only in-frame clonotypes and omits some of them. The sample yields 200,000 or so clones, 70% to 90% seen once. Specimen: PBMCs or T cells enriched from blood (not recorded which). Receptors originate from a woman aged 40 to 50 with acute COVID-19. Both conserved end residues are part of each CDR3. The order of the fields is J gene, V gene, clone size, D gene, CDR3 length, CDR3 DNA, CDR3 protein. The D gene is left open where the match is weak. Clone size, where shown, is once, few, many, or a class for clones that have expanded.

>TRBJ2-7|TRBV28|NA|TRBD2|20
TGTGCCAGCAGTCCCCTGTTCGGCGCGTCAGCGGGGGGAAACTACTACGAGCAGTACTTC
CASSPLFGASAGGNYYEQYF
>TRBJ1-4|TRBV2|NA|NA|14
TGTGCCAGCAGATTGGACAGACATAATGAAAAACTGTTTTTT
CASRLDRHNEKLFF
>TRBJ1-2|TRBV12-5|NA|TRBD1|18
TGTGCTAGTGGTTTGACCTTGGTTCCGCGGACAGGGGGCTATGGCTACACCTTC
CASGLTLVPRTGGYGYTF
>TRBJ2-2|TRBV14|NA|TRBD1|18
TGTGCCAGCAGCCATATACCTCCCGGGACAGGGAGGACCGGGGAGCTGTTTTTT
CASSHIPPGTGRTGELFF
>TRBJ1-2|TRBV12-5|few|TRBD1|13
TGTGCTAGTGGTTTCACAGGGGTCGACGGCTACACCTTC
CASGFTGVDGYTF
>TRBJ1-1|TRBV6-6|NA|NA|14
TGTGCCAGCAGTTACTCGGAAGTTGAGGGATCGGCTTTCTTT
CASSYSEVEGSAFF
>TRBJ1-1|TRBV11-2|NA|NA|13
TGTGCCAGCAGCCCAGGAACGAACACTGAAGCTTTCTTT
CASSPGTNTEAFF
>TRBJ1-1|TRBV10-3|NA|NA|15
TGTGCCATCAGTGAGCCGTCAGACAGCTACACTGAAGCTTTCTTT
CAISEPSDSYTEAFF
>TRBJ2-2|TRBV5-1|NA|NA|18
TGCGCCAGCAGCTTGGTTCCGTCGCGGGCAGCCAACACCGGGGAGCTGTTTTTT
CASSLVPSRAANTGELFF
>TRBJ1-3|TRBV5-3|NA|NA|18
TGTGCCAGAAGCTTGGACAGGCCGATCTCCGCTTCTGGAAACACCATATATTTT
CARSLDRPISASGNTIYF
>TRBJ2-5|TRBV27|NA|NA|14
TGTGCCAGCAGTTTTAGCTCGCCTCGGGAGACCCAGTACTTC
CASSFSSPRETQYF
>TRBJ2-3|TRBV24-1|NA|TRBD1|16
TGTGCCACCAGTGATATGGACAGGACCAGCACAGATACGCAGTATTTT
CATSDMDRTSTDTQYF
>TRBJ2-1|TRBV28|NA|TRBD2|17
TGTGCCAGCAGTCCCACCGGGCGGGGGGAATCCTACAATGAGCAGTTCTTC
CASSPTGRGESYNEQFF
>TRBJ1-3|TRBV19|NA|TRBD1|16
TGTGCCAGTAGTATATTCAACAGGGGGCTTGGAAACACCATATATTTT
CASSIFNRGLGNTIYF
>TRBJ1-2|TRBV5-4|NA|NA|18
TGTGCCAGCAGCTTGGGCAGACCAGGAGGGGCTCCTAACTATGGCTACACCTTC
CASSLGRPGGAPNYGYTF
>TRBJ2-7|TRBV10-3|NA|NA|16
TGTGCCATCAGTGAGTTTCGCTCTTACAGCTCCTACGAGCAGTACTTC
CAISEFRSYSSYEQYF
>TRBJ2-2|TRBV2|few|NA|13
TGTGCCAGCAGGCGGGATCTACGCGGGGAGCTGTTTTTT
CASRRDLRGELFF
>TRBJ1-5|TRBV6-5|once|TRBD1|15
TGTGCCAGCAGCGCCGACAGGGTCCCGAATCAGCCCCAGCATTTT
CASSADRVPNQPQHF
>TRBJ2-3|TRBV5-1|NA|TRBD2|16
TGCGCCAGCAGCTTGGGCCTGGCGGGGGACACAGATACGCAGTATTTT
CASSLGLAGDTDTQYF
>TRBJ2-1|TRBV6-4|few|TRBD2|16
TGTGCCAGCAGCATGACTAGCTCAAGCTCCTACAATGAGCAGTTCTTC
CASSMTSSSSYNEQFF
>TRBJ1-5|TRBV6-2/TRBV6-3|NA|NA|16
TGTGCCAGCAGTTACTCGGAGTCAGCCATCAATCAGCCCCAGCATTTT
CASSYSESAINQPQHF
>TRBJ1-2|TRBV6-5|few|TRBD1|15
TGTGCCAGCAGTTCCCGGGACAGGGGCCCCTATGGCTACACCTTC
CASSSRDRGPYGYTF
>TRBJ1-4|TRBV24-1|NA|NA|14
TGTGCCACCAGTGAAACCTCGTCGGATGAAAAACTGTTTTTT
CATSETSSDEKLFF
>TRBJ1-5|TRBV6-5|NA|TRBD1|14
TGTGCCAGCAGTCGTCAGGGGGCTTATCAGCCCCAGCATTTT
CASSRQGAYQPQHF
>TRBJ1-5|TRBV10-2|once|NA|13
TGCGCCAGCAGTGAATCCCAGGGACAGCCCCAGCATTTT
CASSESQGQPQHF
>TRBJ2-2|TRBV7-6|NA|TRBD1|17
TGTGCCAGCAGCTTCTTACCGACAGGGGACTACACCGGGGAGCTGTTTTTT
CASSFLPTGDYTGELFF
>TRBJ2-1|TRBV7-2|NA|NA|14
TGTGCCAGCAGCTTTTTGGGAGTTGGGAATGAGCAGTTCTTC
CASSFLGVGNEQFF
>TRBJ2-5|TRBV7-8|NA|TRBD2|16
TGTGCCAGCAGCCTAACTAGCGGGGGCCGACAAGAGACCCAGTACTTC
CASSLTSGGRQETQYF
>TRBJ1-4|TRBV18|NA|NA|14
TGTGCCAGCTCACCTCTAAAGGCAGGGGAAAAACTGTTTTTT
CASSPLKAGEKLFF
>TRBJ1-5|TRBV3-1/TRBV3-2|NA|TRBD1|12
TGTGCCATCGGGACAGGAGGCCAGCCCCAGCATTTT
CAIGTGGQPQHF
>TRBJ2-5|TRBV28|NA|TRBD2|14
TGTGCCAGCAGCAGACTAGCGGGAGGAGAGACCCAGTACTTC
CASSRLAGGETQYF
>TRBJ2-1|TRBV6-5|NA|NA|14
TGTGCCAGCAGTTACAGGGGGGGCTACAATGAGCAGTTCTTC
CASSYRGGYNEQFF
>TRBJ1-5|TRBV6-5|NA|NA|14
TGTGCCAGCAGTTATAGTCAGGGGAGAGAGCCCCAGCATTTT
CASSYSQGREPQHF
>TRBJ1-4|TRBV28|NA|NA|14
TGTGCCAGCAGTTCCTTTGGACAGTCTGAAAAACTGTTTTTT
CASSSFGQSEKLFF
>TRBJ2-3|TRBV10-1|NA|NA|13
TGCGCCAGCAGTGAGACGGAGTCAGATACGCAGTATTTT
CASSETESDTQYF
>TRBJ2-3|TRBV14|few|TRBD1|16
TGTGCCAGCAGCCAAGCCCAGGGGGCAAATGTAGATACGCAGTATTTT
CASSQAQGANVDTQYF
>TRBJ1-5|TRBV6-1|NA|NA|12
TGTGCCAGCAGTGATCAGAATCAGCCCCAGCATTTT
CASSDQNQPQHF
>TRBJ2-7|TRBV28|NA|NA|14
TGTGCCAGCAGTTTCGGGGACATCGGGGAGGAGCAGTACTTC
CASSFGDIGEEQYF
>TRBJ1-4|TRBV9|NA|NA|15
TGTGCCAGCAGCATGAGGGAGGGGGCTAATGAAAAACTGTTTTTT
CASSMREGANEKLFF
>TRBJ1-2|TRBV10-1|few|NA|15
TGCGCCAGCAGTGAAAACCGGGACACCGTCTATGGCTACACCTTC
CASSENRDTVYGYTF
>TRBJ1-5|TRBV10-3|NA|TRBD1|18
TGTGCCATCAGTGAGGGGATGGTCGGGACAGGAGTCAATCAGCCCCAGCATTTT
CAISEGMVGTGVNQPQHF
>TRBJ1-1|TRBV18|few|TRBD1|16
TGTGCCAGCTCACCAGATAGACAGGGATTGAACACTGAAGCTTTCTTT
CASSPDRQGLNTEAFF
>TRBJ1-5|TRBV7-8|NA|TRBD1|15
TGTGCCAGCAGCCGCGGACAGGGAAACCATCAGCCCCAGCATTTT
CASSRGQGNHQPQHF
>TRBJ1-1|TRBV4-1|NA|NA|14
TGCGCCAGCAGCCAAGAGGGCTTAAACACTGAAGCTTTCTTT
CASSQEGLNTEAFF
>TRBJ2-1|TRBV30|NA|TRBD1|14
TGTGCCTGGAGTGCCATGACAGGGGTCGATGAGCAGTTCTTC
CAWSAMTGVDEQFF
>TRBJ2-7|TRBV5-1|NA|TRBD2|14
TGCGCCAGCAGCTCTGGACTAGCGGATGGGGAGCAGTACTTC
CASSSGLADGEQYF
>TRBJ2-5|TRBV4-3|NA|TRBD2|17
TGCGCCAGCAGCCAGGGTACTAGCGGGAGGGCCTTGGAGACCCAGTACTTC
CASSQGTSGRALETQYF
>TRBJ1-2|TRBV28|NA|NA|13
TGTGCCAGCAGACGAGAGGAGGGGAGAGGCTACACCTTC
CASRREEGRGYTF
>TRBJ1-3|TRBV5-1|NA|NA|18
TGCGCCAGCAGCTTGGCCTTGACAGGATCAGCTACTGGAAACACCATATATTTT
CASSLALTGSATGNTIYF
>TRBJ1-5|TRBV19|NA|TRBD1|16
TGTGCCAGTAGTACCCGACAGGGGTTTGGGAATCAGCCCCAGCATTTT
CASSTRQGFGNQPQHF
>TRBJ1-2|TRBV10-3|NA|NA|13
TGTGCCATCAGTGAGGGACGGACAGACTTTCTCACCTTC
CAISEGRTDFLTF
>TRBJ2-7|TRBV7-2|NA|TRBD2|14
TGTGCCAGCAGCGCCACTTCACTAGCGGGGGAGCAGTACTTC
CASSATSLAGEQYF
>TRBJ2-3|TRBV9|NA|TRBD2|15
TGTGCCAGCAGCCCACTAGCGGCTAGCACAGATACGCAGTATTTT
CASSPLAASTDTQYF
>TRBJ1-1|TRBV3-1/TRBV3-2|few|NA|13
TGTGCCAGCAGCCAAGTCGGAGGAAGGGAAGCTTTCTTT
CASSQVGGREAFF
>TRBJ1-5|TRBV2|NA|NA|14
TGTGCCAGCAGGCTGGGCCATACCAATCAGCCCCAGCATTTT
CASRLGHTNQPQHF